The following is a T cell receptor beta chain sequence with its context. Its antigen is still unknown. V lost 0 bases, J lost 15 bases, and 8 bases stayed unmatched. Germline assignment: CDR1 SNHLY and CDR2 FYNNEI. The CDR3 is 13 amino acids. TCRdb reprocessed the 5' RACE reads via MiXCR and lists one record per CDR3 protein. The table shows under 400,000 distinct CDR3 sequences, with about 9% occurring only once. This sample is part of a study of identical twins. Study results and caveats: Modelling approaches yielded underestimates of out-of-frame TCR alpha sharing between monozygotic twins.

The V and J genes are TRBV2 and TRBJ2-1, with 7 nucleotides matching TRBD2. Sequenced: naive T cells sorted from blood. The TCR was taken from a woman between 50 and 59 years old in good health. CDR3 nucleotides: TGTGCCAGCAGTGAAGCGCGTAAGGGGAGGGGGTTCTTC. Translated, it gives CASSEARKGRGFF.